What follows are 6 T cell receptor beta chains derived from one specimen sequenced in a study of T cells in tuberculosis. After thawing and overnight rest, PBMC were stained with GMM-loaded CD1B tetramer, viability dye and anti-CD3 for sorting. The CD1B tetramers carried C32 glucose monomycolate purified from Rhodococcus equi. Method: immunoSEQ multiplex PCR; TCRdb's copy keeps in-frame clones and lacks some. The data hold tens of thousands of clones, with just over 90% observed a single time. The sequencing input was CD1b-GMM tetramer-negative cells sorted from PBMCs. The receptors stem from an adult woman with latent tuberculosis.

DNA for the CDR3: TGTGCCAGCAGCTTAGATAGGACTAGCGGGGGTCACTATGGGGATGAGCAGTTCTTC. This codes for CASSLDRTSGGHYGDEQFF. The chain has TRBV7-2 and TRBJ2-1; 13 bases align to TRBD2. The CDR3 length is 19 residues. V trimming: 1 base; J trimming: 8 bases; junction bases outside the gene matches: 14. Germline lookup yields CDR1 SGHTA and CDR2 FQGNSA. The entire variable domain, with the rest obtained from reference TRBV7-2 and TRBJ2-1, is as follows: GAGVSQSPSNKVTEKGKDVELRCDPISGHTALYWYRQSLGQGLEFLIYFQGNSAPDKSGLPSDRFSAERTGGSVSTLTIQRTQQEDSAVYLCASSLDRTSGGHYGDEQFFGPGTRLTVL.

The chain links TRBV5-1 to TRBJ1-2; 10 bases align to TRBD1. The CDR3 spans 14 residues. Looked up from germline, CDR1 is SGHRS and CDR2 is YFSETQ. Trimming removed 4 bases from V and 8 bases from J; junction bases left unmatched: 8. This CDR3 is CASSLRQGAGGYTF. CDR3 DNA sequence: TGCGCCAGCAGCCTGCGACAGGGGGCCGGGGGCTACACCTTC.

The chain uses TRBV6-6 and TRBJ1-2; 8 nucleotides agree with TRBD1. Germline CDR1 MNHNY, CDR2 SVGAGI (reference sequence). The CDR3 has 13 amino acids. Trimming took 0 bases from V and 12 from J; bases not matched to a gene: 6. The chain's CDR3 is CASSYSGTGRDTF. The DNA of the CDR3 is TGTGCCAGCAGTTACTCTGGGACAGGCCGTGACACCTTC.

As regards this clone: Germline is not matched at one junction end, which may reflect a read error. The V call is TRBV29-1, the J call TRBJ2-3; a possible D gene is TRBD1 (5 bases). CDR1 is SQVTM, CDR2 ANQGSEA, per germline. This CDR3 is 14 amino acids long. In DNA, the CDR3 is TGCAGGGTTGCAGGGTTAAGGGGCACAGATACGCAGTATTTT. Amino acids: CRVAGLRGTDTQYF.

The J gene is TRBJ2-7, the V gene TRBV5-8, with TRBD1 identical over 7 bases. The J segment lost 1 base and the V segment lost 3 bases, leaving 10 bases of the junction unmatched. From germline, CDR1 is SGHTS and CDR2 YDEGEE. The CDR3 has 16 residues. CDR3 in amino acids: CASSYHRDSVSYEQYF. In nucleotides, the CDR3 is TGTGCCAGCAGCTACCACCGGGACAGTGTATCCTACGAGCAGTACTTC.

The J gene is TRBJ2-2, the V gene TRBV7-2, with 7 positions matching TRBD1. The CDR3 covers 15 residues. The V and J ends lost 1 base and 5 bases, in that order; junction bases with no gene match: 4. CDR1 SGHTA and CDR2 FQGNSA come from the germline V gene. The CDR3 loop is CASSLGQGVTGELFF. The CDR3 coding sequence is TGTGCCAGCAGCTTAGGGCAGGGGGTAACCGGGGAGCTGTTTTTT. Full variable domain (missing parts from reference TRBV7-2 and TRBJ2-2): GAGVSQSPSNKVTEKGKDVELRCDPISGHTALYWYRQSLGQGLEFLIYFQGNSAPDKSGLPSDRFSAERTGGSVSTLTIQRTQQEDSAVYLCASSLGQGVTGELFFGEGSRLTVL.